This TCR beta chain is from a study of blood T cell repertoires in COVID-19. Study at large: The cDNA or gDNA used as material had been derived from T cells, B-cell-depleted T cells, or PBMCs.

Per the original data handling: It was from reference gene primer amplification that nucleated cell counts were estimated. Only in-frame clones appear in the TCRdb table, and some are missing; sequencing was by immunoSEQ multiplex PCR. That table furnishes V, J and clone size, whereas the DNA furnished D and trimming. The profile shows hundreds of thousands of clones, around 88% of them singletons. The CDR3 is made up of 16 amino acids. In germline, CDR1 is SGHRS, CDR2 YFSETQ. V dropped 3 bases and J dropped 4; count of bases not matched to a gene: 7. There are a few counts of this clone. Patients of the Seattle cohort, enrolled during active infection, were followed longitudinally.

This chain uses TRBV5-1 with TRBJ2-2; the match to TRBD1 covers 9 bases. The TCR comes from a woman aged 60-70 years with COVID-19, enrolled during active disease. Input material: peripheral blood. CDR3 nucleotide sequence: TGCGCCAGCAGCTGGGGGACAGGGAGGAGCACCGGGGAGCTGTTTTTT. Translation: CASSWGTGRSTGELFF.